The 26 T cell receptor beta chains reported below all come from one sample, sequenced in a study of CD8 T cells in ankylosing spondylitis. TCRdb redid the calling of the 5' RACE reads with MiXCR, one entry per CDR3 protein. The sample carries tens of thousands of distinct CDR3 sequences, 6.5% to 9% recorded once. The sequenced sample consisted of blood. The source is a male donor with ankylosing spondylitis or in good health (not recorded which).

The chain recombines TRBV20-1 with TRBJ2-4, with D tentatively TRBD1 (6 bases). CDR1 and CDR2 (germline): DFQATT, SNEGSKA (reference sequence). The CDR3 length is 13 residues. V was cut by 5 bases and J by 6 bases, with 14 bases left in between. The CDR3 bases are TGCAGTGCTCCTGGGGTAGGGGGAAACATTCAGTACTTC. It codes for CSAPGVGGNIQYF.

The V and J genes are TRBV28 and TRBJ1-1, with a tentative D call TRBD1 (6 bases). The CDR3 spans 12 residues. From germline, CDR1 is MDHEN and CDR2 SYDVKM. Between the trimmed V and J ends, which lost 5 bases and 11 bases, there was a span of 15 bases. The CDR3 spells CASSRSQGKAFF. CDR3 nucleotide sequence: TGTGCCAGCAGTCGGTCACAGGGAAAGGCTTTCTTT.

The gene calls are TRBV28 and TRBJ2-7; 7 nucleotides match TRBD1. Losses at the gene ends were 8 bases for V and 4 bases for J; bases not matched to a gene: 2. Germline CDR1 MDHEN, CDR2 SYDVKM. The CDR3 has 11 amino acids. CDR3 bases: TGTGCCAGCGGGACAGCATACGAGCAGTACTTC. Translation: CASGTAYEQYF.

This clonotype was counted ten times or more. The CDR3 DNA sequence: TGTGCCAGCAGTTTCAGTGGGACGACGGGGTACTTC. Amino acid sequence: CASSFSGTTGYF. The chain couples TRBV12-3 or TRBV12-4 to TRBJ2-4; D is possibly TRBD1 or TRBD2 (5 bases each). V gave up 3 bases and J gave up 15 bases, with 15 bases separating them. CDR3 size: 12 residues.

Written as DNA, the CDR3 is TGTGCCAGCAGCTATGAACAGGGGCTCACAGATACGCAGTATTTT. It yields the protein CASSYEQGLTDTQYF. The J gene is TRBJ2-3, the V gene TRBV7-2; TRBD1 matches at 7 bases. CDR3 length: 15 residues. Germline V gene data show CDR1 as SGHTA and CDR2 as FQGNSA. With 4 bases clipped from V and 2 bases from J, the junction kept 6 bases outside the gene matches.

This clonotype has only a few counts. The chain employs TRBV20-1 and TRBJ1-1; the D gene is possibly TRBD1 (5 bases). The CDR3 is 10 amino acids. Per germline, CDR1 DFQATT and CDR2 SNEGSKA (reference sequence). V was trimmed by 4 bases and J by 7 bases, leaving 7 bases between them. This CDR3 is CSAKGFEAFF. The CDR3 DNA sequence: TGCAGTGCTAAGGGGTTTGAAGCTTTCTTT.

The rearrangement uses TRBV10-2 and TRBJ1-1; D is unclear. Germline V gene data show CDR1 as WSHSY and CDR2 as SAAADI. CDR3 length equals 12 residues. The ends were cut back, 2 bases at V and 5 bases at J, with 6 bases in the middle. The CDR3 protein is CASSEDRTEAFF. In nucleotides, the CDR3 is TGCGCCAGCAGTGAGGATCGAACTGAAGCTTTCTTT.

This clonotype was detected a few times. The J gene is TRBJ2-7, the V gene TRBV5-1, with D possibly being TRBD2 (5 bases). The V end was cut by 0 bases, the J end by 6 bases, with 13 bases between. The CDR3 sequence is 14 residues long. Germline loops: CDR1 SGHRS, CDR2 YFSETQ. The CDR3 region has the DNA TGCGCCAGCAGCTTGGTGATCGGGATCGGCGAGCAGTACTTC. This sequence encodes CASSLVIGIGEQYF.

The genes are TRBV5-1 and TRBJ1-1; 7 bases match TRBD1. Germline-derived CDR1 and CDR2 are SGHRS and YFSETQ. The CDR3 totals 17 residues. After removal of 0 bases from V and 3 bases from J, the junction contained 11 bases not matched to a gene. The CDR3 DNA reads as TGCGCCAGCAGCTTGGGAAGACAGGGCCGGGGCGACACTGAAGCTTTCTTT. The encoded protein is CASSLGRQGRGDTEAFF.

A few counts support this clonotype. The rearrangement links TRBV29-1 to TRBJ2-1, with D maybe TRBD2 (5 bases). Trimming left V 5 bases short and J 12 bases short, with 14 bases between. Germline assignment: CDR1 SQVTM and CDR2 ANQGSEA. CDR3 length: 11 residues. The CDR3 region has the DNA TGCAGCGTTCTCCCGGGAAAGTGGCAGTTCTTC. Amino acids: CSVLPGKWQFF.

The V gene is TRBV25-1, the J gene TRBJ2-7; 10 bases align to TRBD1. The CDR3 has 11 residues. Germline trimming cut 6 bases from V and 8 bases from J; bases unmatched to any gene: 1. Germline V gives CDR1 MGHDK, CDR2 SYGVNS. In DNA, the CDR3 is TGTGCCAGCAGGACAGGGGGCAAGCAGTACTTC. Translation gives CASRTGGKQYF.

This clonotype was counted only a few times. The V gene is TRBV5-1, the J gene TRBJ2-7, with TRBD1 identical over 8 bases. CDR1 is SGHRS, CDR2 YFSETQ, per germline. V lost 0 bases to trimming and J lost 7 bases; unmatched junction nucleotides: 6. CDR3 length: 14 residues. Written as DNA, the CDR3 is TGCGCCAGCAGCTTGGGACGAGGGACAGGAGAGCAGTACTTC. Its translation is CASSLGRGTGEQYF.

The CDR3 DNA reads TGCAGCGTTGAAGCAGGTGAAAAACTGTTTTTT. Its translation: CSVEAGEKLFF. V and J are TRBV29-1 and TRBJ1-4; unclear D gene. This CDR3 is 11 amino acids long. V was shortened by 1 base and J by 7 bases, with 4 bases between the two germline ends. Germline V gene data show CDR1 as SQVTM and CDR2 as ANQGSEA.

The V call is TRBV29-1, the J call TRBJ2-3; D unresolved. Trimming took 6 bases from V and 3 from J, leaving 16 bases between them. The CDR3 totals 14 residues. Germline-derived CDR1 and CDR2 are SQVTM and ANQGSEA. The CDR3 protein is CSVRPGSVTDTQYF. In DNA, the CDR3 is TGCAGCGTGCGGCCAGGTTCGGTTACAGATACGCAGTATTTT.

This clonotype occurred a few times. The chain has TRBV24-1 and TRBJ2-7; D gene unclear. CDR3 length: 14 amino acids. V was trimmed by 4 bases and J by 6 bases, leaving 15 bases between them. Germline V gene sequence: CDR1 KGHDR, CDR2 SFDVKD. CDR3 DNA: TGTGCCACCAGTGAAACAACAACACCGTCCGAGCAGTACTTC. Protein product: CATSETTTPSEQYF.

The CDR3: CASSLIGGNQPQHF. CDR3 nucleotide sequence: TGTGCCAGCAGTCTGATTGGAGGGAACCAGCCCCAGCATTTT. The chain combines TRBV27 with TRBJ1-5; D not resolved. The CDR3 runs 14 residues. Germline V gives CDR1 MNHEY, CDR2 SMNVEV (reference sequence). The ends were cut back, 5 bases at V and 7 bases at J, with 15 bases in the middle.

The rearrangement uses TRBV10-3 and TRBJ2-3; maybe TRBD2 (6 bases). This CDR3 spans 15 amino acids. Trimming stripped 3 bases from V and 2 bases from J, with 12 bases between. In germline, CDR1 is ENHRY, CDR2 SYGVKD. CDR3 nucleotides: TGTGCCATCAGTGATGGGCGGGGTCACACAGATACGCAGTATTTT. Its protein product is CAISDGRGHTDTQYF.

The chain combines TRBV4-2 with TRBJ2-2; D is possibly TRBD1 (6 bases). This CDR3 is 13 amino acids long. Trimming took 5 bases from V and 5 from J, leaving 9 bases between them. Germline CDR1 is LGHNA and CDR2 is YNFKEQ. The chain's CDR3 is CASSKTGTGELFF. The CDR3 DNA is TGTGCCAGCAGCAAAACAGGGACCGGGGAGCTGTTTTTT.

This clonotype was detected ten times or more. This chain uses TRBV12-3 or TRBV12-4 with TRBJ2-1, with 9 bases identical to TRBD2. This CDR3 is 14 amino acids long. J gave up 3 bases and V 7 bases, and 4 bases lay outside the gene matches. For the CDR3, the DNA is TGTGCCAGCATCGGGACTAGCAACTACAATGAGCAGTTCTTC. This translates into CASIGTSNYNEQFF.

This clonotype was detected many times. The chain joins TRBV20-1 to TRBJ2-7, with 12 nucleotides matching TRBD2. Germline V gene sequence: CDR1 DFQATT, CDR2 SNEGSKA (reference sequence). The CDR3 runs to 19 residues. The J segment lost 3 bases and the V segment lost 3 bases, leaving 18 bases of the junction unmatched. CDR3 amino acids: CSASLDPRWTSGNSYEQYF. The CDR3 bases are TGCAGTGCTAGTCTTGATCCCCGATGGACTAGCGGGAATAGCTACGAGCAGTACTTC.

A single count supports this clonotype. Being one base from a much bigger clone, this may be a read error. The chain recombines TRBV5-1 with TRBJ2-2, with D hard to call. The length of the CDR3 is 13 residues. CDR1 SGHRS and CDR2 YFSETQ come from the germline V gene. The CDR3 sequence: CASSLEGTVELFF. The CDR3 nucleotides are TGCGCCAGCAGCTTAGAAGGCACCGTGGAGCTGTTTTTT.

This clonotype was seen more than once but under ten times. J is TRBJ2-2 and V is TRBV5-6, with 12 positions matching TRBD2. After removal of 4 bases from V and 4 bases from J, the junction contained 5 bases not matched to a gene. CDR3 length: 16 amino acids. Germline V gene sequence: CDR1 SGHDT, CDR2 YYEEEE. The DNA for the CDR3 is TGTGCCAGCAGCCCGAGACTAGCGGGGGTCACCGGGGAGCTGTTTTTT. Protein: CASSPRLAGVTGELFF.

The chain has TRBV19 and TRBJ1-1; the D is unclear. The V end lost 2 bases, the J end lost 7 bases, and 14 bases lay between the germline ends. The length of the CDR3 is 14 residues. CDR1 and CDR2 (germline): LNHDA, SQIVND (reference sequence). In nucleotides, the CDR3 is TGTGCCAGTAGTATACAGGATGGGAACGGTGAAGCTTTCTTT. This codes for CASSIQDGNGEAFF.

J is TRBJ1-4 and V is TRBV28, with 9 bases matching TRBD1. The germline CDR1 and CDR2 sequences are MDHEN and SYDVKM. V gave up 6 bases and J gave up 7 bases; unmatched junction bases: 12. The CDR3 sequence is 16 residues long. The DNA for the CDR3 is TGTGCCAGCAGAGCACAGGGGGCGGGAGACGGTGAAAAACTGTTTTTT. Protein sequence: CASRAQGAGDGEKLFF.

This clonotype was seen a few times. CDR3 sequence reads: CSAQKQGYGAEAFF. In DNA form, the CDR3 reads TGCAGTGCGCAAAAGCAGGGGTATGGGGCTGAAGCTTTCTTT. This chain links TRBV20-1 with TRBJ1-1, with D perhaps TRBD1 (6 bases). The CDR3 loop spans 14 amino acids. Germline CDR1 is DFQATT and CDR2 is SNEGSKA (reference sequence). The V end was cut by 6 bases, the J end by 6 bases, with 20 bases between.

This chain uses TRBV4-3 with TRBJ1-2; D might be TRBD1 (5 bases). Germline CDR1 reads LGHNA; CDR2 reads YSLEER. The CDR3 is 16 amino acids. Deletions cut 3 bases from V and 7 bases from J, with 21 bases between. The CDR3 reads CASSQDLGLSFGGYTF. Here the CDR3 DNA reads TGCGCCAGCAGCCAGGACCTGGGACTGTCTTTCGGTGGCTACACCTTC.